This TCR beta chain was identified during a study of blood T cell repertoires in COVID-19 (dated by TCRdb to 2018 to 2021). For the study in its entirety: The collaborator samples originated in the United States, Italy and Spain and spanned the acute and convalescent phases of COVID-19. The samples were drawn from the first 160 participants of the ongoing ImmuneRACE study and from roughly 1,300 subjects provided by 6 global collaborators. Where HLA class I and class II types were available, the types were taken from metadata supplied by the sample provider, not from assay-based typing. The sample metadata nearly always contained a de-identified subject ID, COVID-19 status, age in years and sex. The material from the prospective study consisted of cDNA or gDNA derived from T cells, B-cell-depleted T cells, or PBMCs. Subjects who had been exposed to COVID-19, were actively infected with it, or had recovered from it provided the deeply sampled blood TCRbeta repertoires that made up the dataset. The repertoires were released in a freely available public database intended as a resource for research on the immune response to SARS-CoV-2. Beyond this particular receptor, the publication reports: The amount of clinical and demographic metadata varied by source and participant and was provided uncurated.

Samples from volunteer blood donors who had recovered from COVID-19 were contributed by a second Seattle source. Whole blood was collected in K2EDTA tubes by collaborating institutions according to the institutions' own protocols. For TCRbeta analysis, collaborators shipped samples in one of three forms: frozen whole blood, isolated PBMCs, or DNA extracted from either of those sample types. The junction shows trimming of 5 bases on V and 6 bases on J, and the gene matches do not reach 17 bases of it. Based on the germline V gene, the CDR1 and CDR2 sequences are SGHTA and FQGNSA. Taken from cysteine to phenylalanine, the CDR3 has 18 residues. Of all the DNA, just the CDR3 is kept, 54 bases in frame from base 1. The immunoSEQ Assay, a bias-controlled multiplex PCR, was used to amplify TCRbeta CDR3 regions from genomic DNA. The paper's processing steps were these. The number of nucleated cells in each sample was estimated from the amplification of reference gene primers within the assay. To quantify the absolute abundance of each unique TCRbeta CDR3 rearrangement, sequence reads were collapsed and filtered. For each sample, productive Simpson clonality was calculated as the square root of Simpson's diversity index over productive rearrangements. TCRdb took this table from immuneACCESS and kept in-frame rearrangements with V and J called. Such tables lack part of the clones; where checked against another copy, unresolved V genes explain under half of the gap, and the rest is unexplained. The V and J calls and clone size are taken from that table; D and trimming were inferred from the DNA. Counted in this sample were hundreds of thousands of clones; around 87% of them appeared once. The top ten constitute approximately 8.1% of the sample.

A remark on this clone: Its antigen is not yet known. Base-call qualities are not available, and no considerably larger clone is one nucleotide away.

The sequence derives from a woman aged 50 to 60 who had recovered from COVID-19. Recombination linked TRBV7-2 to TRBJ2-2; TRBD1 lines up with 8 middle nucleotides. Source material: peripheral blood. The DNA sequence follows: TGTGCCAGCAGCCCTGTCAACGGACAGGGCAAAAGGTCCGGGGAGCTGTTTTTT. This yields the protein CASSPVNGQGKRSGELFF. With the portions outside the CDR3 filled from the reference TRBV7-2 and TRBJ2-2 genes, the complete variable region becomes GAGVSQSPSNKVTEKGKDVELRCDPISGHTALYWYRQSLGQGLEFLIYFQGNSAPDKSGLPSDRFSAERTGGSVSTLTIQRTQQEDSAVYLCASSPVNGQGKRSGELFFGEGSRLTVL.